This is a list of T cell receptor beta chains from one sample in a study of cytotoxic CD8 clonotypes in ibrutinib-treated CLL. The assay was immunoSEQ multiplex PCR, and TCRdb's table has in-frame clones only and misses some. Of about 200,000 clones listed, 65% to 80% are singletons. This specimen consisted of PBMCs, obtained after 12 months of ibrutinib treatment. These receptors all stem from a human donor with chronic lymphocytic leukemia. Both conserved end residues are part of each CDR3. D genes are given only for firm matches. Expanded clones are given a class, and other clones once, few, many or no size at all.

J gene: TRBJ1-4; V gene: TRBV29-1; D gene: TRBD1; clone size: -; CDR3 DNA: TGCAGCGTTGTTGGAGGGGGCGGTGGAAAACTGTTTTTT; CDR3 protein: CSVVGGGGGKLFF
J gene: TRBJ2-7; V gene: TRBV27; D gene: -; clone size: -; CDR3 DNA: TGTGCCAGCAGTTTGGGTTTTGTCTCGGGATGGTCCTACGAGCAGTACTTC; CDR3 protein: CASSLGFVSGWSYEQYF
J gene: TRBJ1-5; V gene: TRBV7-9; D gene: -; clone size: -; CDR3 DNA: TGTGCCAGCAGCTTACTAGGGGATAGCAATCAGCCCCAGCATTTT; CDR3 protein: CASSLLGDSNQPQHF
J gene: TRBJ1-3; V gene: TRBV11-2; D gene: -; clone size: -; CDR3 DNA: TGTGCCAGCAGCACCACGGCCGGGGCATCAGGAAACACCATATATTTT; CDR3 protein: CASSTTAGASGNTIYF
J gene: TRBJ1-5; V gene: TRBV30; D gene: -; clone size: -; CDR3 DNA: TGTGCCTGGAGTGCCGACAGAGGTAATCAGCCCCAGCATTTT; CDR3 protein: CAWSADRGNQPQHF
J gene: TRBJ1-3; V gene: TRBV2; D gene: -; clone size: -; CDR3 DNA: TGTGCCAGCACGCCCCTACGGCAGGGTAATCTCAACACCATATATTTT; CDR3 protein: CASTPLRQGNLNTIYF
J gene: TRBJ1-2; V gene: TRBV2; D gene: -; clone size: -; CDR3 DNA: TGTGCCAGCAGGGGAGTGGGTGGCTACACCTTC; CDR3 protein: CASRGVGGYTF
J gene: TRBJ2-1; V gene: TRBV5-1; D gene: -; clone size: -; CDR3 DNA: TGCGCCAGCAGCTTGGTCGGCAGTCAGGGGGAGCAGTTCTTC; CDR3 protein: CASSLVGSQGEQFF
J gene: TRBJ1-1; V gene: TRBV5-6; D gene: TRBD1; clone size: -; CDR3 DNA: TGTGCCAGCAGTATGATACTTGTGAACAGGGGGAACACTGAAGCTTTCTTT; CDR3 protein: CASSMILVNRGNTEAFF
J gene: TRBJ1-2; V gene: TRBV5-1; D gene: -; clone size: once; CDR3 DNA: TGCGCCAGCAGCCCGCAGGGTCCCCTCTATGGCTACACCTTC; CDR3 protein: CASSPQGPLYGYTF
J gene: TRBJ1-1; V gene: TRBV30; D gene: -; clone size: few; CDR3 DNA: TGTGCCTGGAGGGGTACGGGGGAAGCTTTCTTT; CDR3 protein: CAWRGTGEAFF
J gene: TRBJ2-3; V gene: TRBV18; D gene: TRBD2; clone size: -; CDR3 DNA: TGTGCCAGCTCACCACCGACTAGCAGAACGACAGATACGCAGTATTTT; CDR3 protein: CASSPPTSRTTDTQYF
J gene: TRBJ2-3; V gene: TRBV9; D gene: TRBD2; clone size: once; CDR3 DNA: TGTGCCAGCAGCGGACTAGCGGGTCGGACAGATACGCAGTATTTT; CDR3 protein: CASSGLAGRTDTQYF
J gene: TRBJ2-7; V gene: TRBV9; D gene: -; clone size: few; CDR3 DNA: TGTGCCAGCAGCGCCGGCGGGTCCGCCTACGAGCAGTACTTC; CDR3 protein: CASSAGGSAYEQYF
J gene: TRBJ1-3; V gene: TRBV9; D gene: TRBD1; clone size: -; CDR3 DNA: TGTGCCAGCAGCGTAGTGCCCCAGGGGGCGGCTGGAAACACCATATATTTT; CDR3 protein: CASSVVPQGAAGNTIYF
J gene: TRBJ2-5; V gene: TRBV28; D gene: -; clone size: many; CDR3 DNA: TGTGCCAGCAGGAAGGAGAAAGGGACCCAGTACTTC; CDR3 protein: CASRKEKGTQYF
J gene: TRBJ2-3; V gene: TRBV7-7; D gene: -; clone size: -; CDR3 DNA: TGTGCTAGCAGCCACAGCGACGGGGGCGGAACAGATACGCAGTATTTT; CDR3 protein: CASSHSDGGGTDTQYF
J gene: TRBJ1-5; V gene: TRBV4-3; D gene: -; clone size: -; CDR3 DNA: TGCGCCAGCAGCCAAGCTTATGGGGGGTATAGCAATCAGCCCCAGCATTTT; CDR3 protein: CASSQAYGGYSNQPQHF
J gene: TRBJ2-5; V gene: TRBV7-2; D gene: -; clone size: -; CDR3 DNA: TGTGCCAGCAGCCAGGGTGAGACCCAGTACTTC; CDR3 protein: CASSQGETQYF
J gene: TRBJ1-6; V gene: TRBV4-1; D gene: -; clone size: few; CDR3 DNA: TGCGCCAGCAGCCAAGAGGCCTCGCGGAAACCCCTCCACTTT; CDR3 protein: CASSQEASRKPLHF
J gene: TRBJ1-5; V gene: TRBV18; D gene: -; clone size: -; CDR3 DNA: TGTGCCAGCTCACCTGGACAGTATCAGCCCCAGCATTTT; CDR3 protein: CASSPGQYQPQHF
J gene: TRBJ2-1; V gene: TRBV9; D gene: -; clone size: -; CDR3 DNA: TGTGCCAGCAGCGTAGCAAGTTCGGGCGAGCAGTTCTTC; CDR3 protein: CASSVASSGEQFF
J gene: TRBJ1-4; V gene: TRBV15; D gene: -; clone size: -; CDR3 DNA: TGTGCCACCTTACGGGGGCGAGGTGAAAAACTGTTTTTT; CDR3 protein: CATLRGRGEKLFF
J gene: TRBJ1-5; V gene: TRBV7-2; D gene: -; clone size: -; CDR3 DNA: TGTGCCAGCAGCTTAGCGCGACAGGGCAATCAGCCCCAGCATTTT; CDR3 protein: CASSLARQGNQPQHF
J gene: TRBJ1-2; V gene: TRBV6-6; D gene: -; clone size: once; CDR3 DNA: TGTGCCAGCAGTTACTCCGGGACGGCTAACTATGGCTACACCTTC; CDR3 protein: CASSYSGTANYGYTF
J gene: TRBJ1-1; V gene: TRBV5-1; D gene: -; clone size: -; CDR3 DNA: TGCGCCAGCAGTATGGAGAACACTGAAGCTTTCTTT; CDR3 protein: CASSMENTEAFF
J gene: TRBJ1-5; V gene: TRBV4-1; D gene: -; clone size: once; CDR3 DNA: TGCGCCAGCAGCCAACAGGCTGAGGGTCAGCCCCAGCATTTT; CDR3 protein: CASSQQAEGQPQHF